This T cell receptor beta chain came from a study of CD8+CD57+ T cells in acquired aplastic anemia. Study-level information: Sorted cells (CD4+ and CD8+) yielded DNA amounts that averaged about 3.1 ug. General study findings and limits: Shared by patients and controls, 25 to 35 CD8+ CDR3s were abundant in patients.

Details on this clonotype: Its antigen is not identified. At one end the junction does not follow the germline gene, possibly because of a read error.

The CDR3 covers 14 residues. CDR1 is SGHTA, CDR2 FQGTGA, per germline. Genomic DNA constituted the template upon which TCR beta VDJ and CDR3 profiling was performed. A single record per CDR3 protein comes from TCRdb applying MiXCR to the reads. The table has 400,000 to 450,000 distinct CDR3 sequences, about 70% seen once; the top ten hold 3% to 5%. The specimen was sorted CD4+, CD8+, or CD8+CD57+ T cells (not recorded which) from PBMCs. The gene calls are TRBV7-3 and TRBJ1-1, with unresolved D. This TCR was sampled from a human donor in good health, serving as a control. The CDR3 sequence is CASSLQEVSTEALF. The CDR3 nucleotides read TGTGCCAGCAGCTTACAGGAAGTTTCGACTGAAGCTTTGTTT.